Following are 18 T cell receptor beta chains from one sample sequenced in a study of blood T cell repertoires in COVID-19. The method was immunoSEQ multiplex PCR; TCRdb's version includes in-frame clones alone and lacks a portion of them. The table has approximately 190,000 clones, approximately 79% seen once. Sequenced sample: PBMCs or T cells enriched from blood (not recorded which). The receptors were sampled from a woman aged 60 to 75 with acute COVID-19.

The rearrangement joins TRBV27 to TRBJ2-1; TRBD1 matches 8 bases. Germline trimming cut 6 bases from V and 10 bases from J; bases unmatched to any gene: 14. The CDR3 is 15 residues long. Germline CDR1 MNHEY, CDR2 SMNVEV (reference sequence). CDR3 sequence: CASRENGDRSWEQFF. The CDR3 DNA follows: TGTGCCAGCAGAGAGAACGGGGACAGGTCATGGGAGCAGTTCTTC.

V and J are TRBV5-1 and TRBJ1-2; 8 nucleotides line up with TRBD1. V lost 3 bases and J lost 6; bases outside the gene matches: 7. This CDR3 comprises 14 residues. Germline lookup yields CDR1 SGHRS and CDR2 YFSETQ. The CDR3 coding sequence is TGCGCCAGCAGCTGGGACAGGTCAGAGGATGGCTACACCTTC. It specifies CASSWDRSEDGYTF.

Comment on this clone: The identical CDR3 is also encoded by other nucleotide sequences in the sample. The CDR3 region is CASSLQGSDGYTF. CDR3 bases: TGCGCCAGCAGCTTGCAGGGGTCGGATGGCTACACCTTC. The rearrangement links TRBV5-1 to TRBJ1-2; perhaps TRBD1 as D (6 bases). CDR1 and CDR2 (germline): SGHRS, YFSETQ. V was clipped by 1 base and J by 6 bases, with 10 bases between them. The CDR3 length is 13 residues.

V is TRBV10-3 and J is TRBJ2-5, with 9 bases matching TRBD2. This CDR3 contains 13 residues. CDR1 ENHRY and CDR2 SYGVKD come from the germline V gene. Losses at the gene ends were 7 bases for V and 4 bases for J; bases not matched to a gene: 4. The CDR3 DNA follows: TGTGCCATCACCAAGGGACTAGCAGAGACCCAGTACTTC. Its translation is CAITKGLAETQYF.

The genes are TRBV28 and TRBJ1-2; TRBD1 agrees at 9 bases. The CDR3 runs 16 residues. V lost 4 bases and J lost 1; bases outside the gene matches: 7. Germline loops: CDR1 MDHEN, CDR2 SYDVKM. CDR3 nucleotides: TGTGCCAGCAGTTCCCAGGACAGGGGACTTAACTATGGCTACACCTTC. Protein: CASSSQDRGLNYGYTF.

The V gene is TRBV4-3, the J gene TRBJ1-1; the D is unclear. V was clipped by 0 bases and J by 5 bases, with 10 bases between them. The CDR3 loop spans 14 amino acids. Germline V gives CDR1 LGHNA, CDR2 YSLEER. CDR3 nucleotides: TGCGCCAGCAGCCAAGACTTCGGACTTACTGAAGCTTTCTTT. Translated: CASSQDFGLTEAFF.

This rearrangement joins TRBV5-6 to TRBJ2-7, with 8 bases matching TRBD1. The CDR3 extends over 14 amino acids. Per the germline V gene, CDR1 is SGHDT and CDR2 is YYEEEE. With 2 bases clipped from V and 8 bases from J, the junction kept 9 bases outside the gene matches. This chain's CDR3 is CASSFRDRLVQQYF. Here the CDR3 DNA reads TGTGCCAGCAGCTTCCGGGACAGGCTTGTACAGCAGTACTTC. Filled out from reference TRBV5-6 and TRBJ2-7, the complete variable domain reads DAGVTQSPTHLIKTRGQQVTLRCSPKSGHDTVSWYQQALGQGPQFIFQYYEEEERQRGNFPDRFSGHQFPNYSSELNVNALLLGDSALYLCASSFRDRLVQQYFGPGTRLTVT.

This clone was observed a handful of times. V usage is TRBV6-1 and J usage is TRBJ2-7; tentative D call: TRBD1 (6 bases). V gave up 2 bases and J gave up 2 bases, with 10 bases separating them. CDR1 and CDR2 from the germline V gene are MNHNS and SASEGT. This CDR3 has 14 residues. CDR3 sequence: CASSELGGTYEQYF. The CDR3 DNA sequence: TGTGCCAGCAGTGAATTAGGGGGAACCTACGAGCAGTACTTC.

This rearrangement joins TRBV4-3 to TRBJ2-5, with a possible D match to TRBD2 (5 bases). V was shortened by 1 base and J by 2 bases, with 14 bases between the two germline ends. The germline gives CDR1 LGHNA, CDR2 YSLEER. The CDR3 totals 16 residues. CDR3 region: CASSQVAFIGQETQYF. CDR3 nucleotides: TGCGCCAGCAGCCAAGTAGCGTTTATCGGACAAGAGACCCAGTACTTC.

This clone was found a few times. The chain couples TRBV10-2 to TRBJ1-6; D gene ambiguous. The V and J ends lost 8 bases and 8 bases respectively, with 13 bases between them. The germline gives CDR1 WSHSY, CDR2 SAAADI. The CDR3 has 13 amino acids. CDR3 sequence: CASERAEDSPLHF. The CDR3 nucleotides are TGCGCCAGCGAGCGGGCGGAGGATTCACCCCTCCACTTT.

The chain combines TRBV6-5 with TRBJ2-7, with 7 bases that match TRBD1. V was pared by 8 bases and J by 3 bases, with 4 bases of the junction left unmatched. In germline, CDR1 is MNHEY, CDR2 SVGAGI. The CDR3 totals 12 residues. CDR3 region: CASGDSNYEQYF. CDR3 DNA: TGTGCCAGCGGGGACAGTAACTACGAGCAGTACTTC.

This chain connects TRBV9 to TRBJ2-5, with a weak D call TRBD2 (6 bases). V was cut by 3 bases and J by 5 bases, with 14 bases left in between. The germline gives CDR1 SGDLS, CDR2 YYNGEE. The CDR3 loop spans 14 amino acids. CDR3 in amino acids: CASSGAPGEETQYF. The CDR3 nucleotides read TGTGCCAGCAGCGGAGCCCCGGGGGAGGAGACCCAGTACTTC. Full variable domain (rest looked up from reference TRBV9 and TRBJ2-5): DSGVTQTPKHLITATGQRVTLRCSPRSGDLSVYWYQQSLDQGLQFLIQYYNGEERAKGNILERFSAQQFPDLHSELNLSSLELGDSALYFCASSGAPGEETQYFGPGTRLLVL.

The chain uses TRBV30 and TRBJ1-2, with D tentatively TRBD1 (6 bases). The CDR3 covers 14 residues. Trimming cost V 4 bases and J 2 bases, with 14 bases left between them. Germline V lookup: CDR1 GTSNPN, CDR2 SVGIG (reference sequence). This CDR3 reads CAWKQKGGNYGYTF. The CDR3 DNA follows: TGTGCCTGGAAACAGAAGGGGGGGAACTATGGCTACACCTTC.

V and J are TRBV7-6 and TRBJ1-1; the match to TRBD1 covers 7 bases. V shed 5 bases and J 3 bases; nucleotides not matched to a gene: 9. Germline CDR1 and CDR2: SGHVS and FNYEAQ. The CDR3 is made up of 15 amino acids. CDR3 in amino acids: CASSLMQGTDTEAFF. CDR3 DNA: TGTGCCAGCAGCCTTATGCAAGGGACAGACACTGAAGCTTTCTTT.

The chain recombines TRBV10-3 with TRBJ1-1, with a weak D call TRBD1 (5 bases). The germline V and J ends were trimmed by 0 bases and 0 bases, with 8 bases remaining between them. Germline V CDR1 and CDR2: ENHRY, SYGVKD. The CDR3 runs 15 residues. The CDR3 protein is CAISESSGLNTEAFF. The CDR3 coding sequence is TGTGCCATCAGTGAGTCGTCAGGGCTGAACACTGAAGCTTTCTTT.

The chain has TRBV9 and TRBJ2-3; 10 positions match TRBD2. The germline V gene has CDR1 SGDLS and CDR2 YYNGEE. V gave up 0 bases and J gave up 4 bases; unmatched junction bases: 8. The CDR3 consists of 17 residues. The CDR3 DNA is TGTGCCAGCAGCGTAGAAAGCGGGGGGGCCGAGGCAGATACGCAGTATTTT. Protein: CASSVESGGAEADTQYF.

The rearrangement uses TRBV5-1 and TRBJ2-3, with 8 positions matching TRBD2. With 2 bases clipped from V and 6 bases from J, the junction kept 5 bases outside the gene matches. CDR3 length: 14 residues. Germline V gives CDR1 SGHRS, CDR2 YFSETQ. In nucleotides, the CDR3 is TGCGCCAGCAGCTTCGGACTAGCTTCCGATACGCAGTATTTT. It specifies CASSFGLASDTQYF.

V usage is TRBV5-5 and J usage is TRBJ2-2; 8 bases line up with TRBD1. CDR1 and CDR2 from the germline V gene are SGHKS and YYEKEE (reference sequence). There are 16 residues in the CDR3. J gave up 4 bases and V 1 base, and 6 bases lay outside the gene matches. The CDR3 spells CASSLNRGVSTGELFF. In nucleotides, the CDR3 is TGTGCCAGCAGCTTGAACAGGGGGGTGAGCACCGGGGAGCTGTTTTTT.